This T cell receptor beta chain was recovered during a study of T cells in tuberculosis. Overall study context: T cells were selected with CD1B tetramers loaded with glucose monomycolate. Study-level findings and limits: Shorter CDR3-alpha in active tuberculosis partly drove smaller distances.

Data came from immunoSEQ multiplex PCR; TCRdb stores just in-frame clones and leaves some out. This sample has about 32,000 clones, with around 94% found just once. This clone was counted only a few times. Its antigen is currently unknown. V gave up 4 bases and J gave up 7 bases, with 10 bases separating them. Germline V gives CDR1 MNHEY, CDR2 SVGAGI. The CDR3 extends over 13 amino acids. The clonotype originates from a donor aged 10-30 years with latent tuberculosis or without tuberculosis infection. Sequenced sample: PBMCs. The J gene is TRBJ1-4, the V gene TRBV6-5; possibly TRBD1 for D (5 bases). The CDR3 DNA follows: TGTGCCAGCAGTTCAGGGAATCGTGAAAAACTGTTTTTT. Translation: CASSSGNREKLFF.